The clone carrying this TCR beta chain appeared once. The CDR3 totals 14 residues. Trimming took 7 bases from V and 0 from J; bases not matched to a gene: 3. Germline lookup yields CDR1 LNHDA and CDR2 SQIVND (reference sequence). Original handling: Researchers report that nucleated cell counts were estimated from reference gene primer amplification. Clones were read by immunoSEQ multiplex PCR, and TCRdb kept only the in-frame ones, dropping some. Clone size and V and J calls were adopted from that table, with D and trimming inferred from the DNA. Here the sample spans roughly 13,000 clones, approximately 80% being singletons. This entry comes from a study of blood T cell repertoires in COVID-19. Study details: Both acute and convalescent COVID-19 samples were obtained from the United States, Italy and Spain. From T cells, B-cell-depleted T cells, or PBMCs came the material, which was cDNA or gDNA.

The clonotype originates from a man between 40 and 49 years old with active or convalescent COVID-19. The sequenced sample was peripheral blood. This chain joins TRBV19 and TRBJ2-1; 7 bases fit TRBD2. This CDR3 reads CASIGGSSYNEQFF. The CDR3 DNA reads as TGTGCCAGTATCGGCGGGAGCTCCTACAATGAGCAGTTCTTC.